Described below is a single TCR beta chain sequence and its context. The germline CDR1 and CDR2 sequences are SNHLY and FYNNEI. This CDR3 is 13 amino acids long. Trimming took off 2 bases at V and 7 bases at J, with 11 bases between the two ends. This sample is drawn from a study of T cell repertoires and Cas9 in healthy adults. TCRdb's table, derived via immunoSEQ multiplex PCR, lists solely in-frame clones and lacks some. The data contain approximately 22,000 clones, roughly 90% of them singletons. The sequenced material came from CD4+ effector T cells (CD127+, CD25-, CD137-, CD154-) from PBMCs; culture status not recorded. The TCR comes from a human donor in good health. The chain links TRBV2 to TRBJ1-2; tentative D call: TRBD1 (5 bases). Here the CDR3 reads CASSEWSGSGYTF. CDR3 in DNA: TGTGCCAGCAGTGAATGGTCAGGGAGTGGCTACACCTTC.